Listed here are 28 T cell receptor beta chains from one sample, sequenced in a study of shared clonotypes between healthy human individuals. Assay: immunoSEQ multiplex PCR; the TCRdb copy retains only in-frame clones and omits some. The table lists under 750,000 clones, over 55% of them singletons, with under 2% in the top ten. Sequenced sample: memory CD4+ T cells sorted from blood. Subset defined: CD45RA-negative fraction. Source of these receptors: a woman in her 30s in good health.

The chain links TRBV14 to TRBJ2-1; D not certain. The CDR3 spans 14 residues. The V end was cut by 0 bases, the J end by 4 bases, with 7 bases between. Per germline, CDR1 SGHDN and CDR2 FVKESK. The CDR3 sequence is CASSQDFVYNEQFF. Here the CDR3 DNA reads TGTGCCAGCAGCCAAGACTTCGTGTACAATGAGCAGTTCTTC.

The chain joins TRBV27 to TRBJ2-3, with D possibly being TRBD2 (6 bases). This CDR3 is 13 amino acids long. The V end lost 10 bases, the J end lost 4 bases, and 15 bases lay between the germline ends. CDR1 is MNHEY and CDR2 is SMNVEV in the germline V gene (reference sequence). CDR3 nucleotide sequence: TGTGCCAACCCCGGGAGACGGTCAGATACGCAGTATTTT. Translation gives CANPGRRSDTQYF.

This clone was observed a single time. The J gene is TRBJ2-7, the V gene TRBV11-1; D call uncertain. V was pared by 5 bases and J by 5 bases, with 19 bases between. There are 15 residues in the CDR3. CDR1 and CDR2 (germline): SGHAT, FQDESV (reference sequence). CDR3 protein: CASSTRASHGDEQYF. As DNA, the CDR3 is TGTGCCAGCAGCACCCGGGCCTCCCACGGCGACGAGCAGTACTTC.

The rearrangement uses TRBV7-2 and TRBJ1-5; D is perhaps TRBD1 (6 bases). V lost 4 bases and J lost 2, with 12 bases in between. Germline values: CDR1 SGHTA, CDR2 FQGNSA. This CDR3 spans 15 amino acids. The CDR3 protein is CASSYEGGGNQPQHF. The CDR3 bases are TGTGCCAGCAGCTATGAGGGGGGTGGCAATCAGCCCCAGCATTTT.

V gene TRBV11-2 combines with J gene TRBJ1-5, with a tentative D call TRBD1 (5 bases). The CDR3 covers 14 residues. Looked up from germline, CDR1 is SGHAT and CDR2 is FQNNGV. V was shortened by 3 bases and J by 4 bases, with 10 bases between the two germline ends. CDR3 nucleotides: TGTGCCAGCAGCTTCTCAGGGCTTAATCAGCCCCAGCATTTT. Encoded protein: CASSFSGLNQPQHF. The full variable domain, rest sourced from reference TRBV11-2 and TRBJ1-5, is EAGVAQSPRYKIIEKRQSVAFWCNPISGHATLYWYQQILGQGPKLLIQFQNNGVVDDSQLPKDRFSAERLKGVDSTLKIQPAKLEDSAVYLCASSFSGLNQPQHFGDGTRLSIL.

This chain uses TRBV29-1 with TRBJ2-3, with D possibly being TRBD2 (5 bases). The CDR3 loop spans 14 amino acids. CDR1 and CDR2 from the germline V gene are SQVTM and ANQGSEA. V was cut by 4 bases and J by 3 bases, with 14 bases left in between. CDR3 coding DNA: TGCAGCGTTGGAACGGGCGGGTCTACAGATACGCAGTATTTT. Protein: CSVGTGGSTDTQYF.

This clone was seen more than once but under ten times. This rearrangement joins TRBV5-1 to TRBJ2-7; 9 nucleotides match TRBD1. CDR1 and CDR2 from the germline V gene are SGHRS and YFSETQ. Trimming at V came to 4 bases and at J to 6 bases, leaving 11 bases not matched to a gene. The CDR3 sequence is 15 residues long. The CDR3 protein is CASSIGDRDIGEQYF. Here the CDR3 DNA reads TGCGCCAGCAGCATAGGGGACAGGGACATCGGCGAGCAGTACTTC. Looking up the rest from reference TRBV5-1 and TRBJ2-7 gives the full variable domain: KAGVTQTPRYLIKTRGQQVTLSCSPISGHRSVSWYQQTPGQGLQFLFEYFSETQRNKGNFPGRFSGRQFSNSRSEMNVSTLELGDSALYLCASSIGDRDIGEQYFGPGTRLTVT.

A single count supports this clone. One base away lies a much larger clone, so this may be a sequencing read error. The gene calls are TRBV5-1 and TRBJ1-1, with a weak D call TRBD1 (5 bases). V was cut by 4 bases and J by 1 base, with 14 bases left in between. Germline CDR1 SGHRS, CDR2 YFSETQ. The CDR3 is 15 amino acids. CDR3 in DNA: TGCGCCAGCAGCCCCCAACCAGGGCCGAACACTGAAGCTTTCTTT. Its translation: CASSPQPGPNTEAFF. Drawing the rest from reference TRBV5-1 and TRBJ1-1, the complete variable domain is KAGVTQTPRYLIKTRGQQVTLSCSPISGHRSVSWYQQTPGQGLQFLFEYFSETQRNKGNFPGRFSGRQFSNSRSEMNVSTLELGDSALYLCASSPQPGPNTEAFFGQGTRLTVV.

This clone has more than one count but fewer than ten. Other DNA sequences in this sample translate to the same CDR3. CDR3 DNA: TGTGCCAGCAGCTTATCCGGGAGCTCCTACAATGAGCAGTTCTTC. As protein: CASSLSGSSYNEQFF. This chain uses TRBV7-2 with TRBJ2-1; a possible D gene is TRBD2 (6 bases). V dropped 2 bases and J dropped 0 bases, with 8 bases sitting between them. The CDR3 consists of 15 residues. Germline V gene data show CDR1 as SGHTA and CDR2 as FQGNSA.

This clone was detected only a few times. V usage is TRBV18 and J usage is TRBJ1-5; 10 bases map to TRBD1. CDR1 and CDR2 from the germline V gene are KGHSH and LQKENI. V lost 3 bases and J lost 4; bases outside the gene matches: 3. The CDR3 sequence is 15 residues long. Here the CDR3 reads CASSPGTGANQPQHF. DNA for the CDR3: TGTGCCAGCTCACCCGGGACAGGGGCGAATCAGCCCCAGCATTTT.

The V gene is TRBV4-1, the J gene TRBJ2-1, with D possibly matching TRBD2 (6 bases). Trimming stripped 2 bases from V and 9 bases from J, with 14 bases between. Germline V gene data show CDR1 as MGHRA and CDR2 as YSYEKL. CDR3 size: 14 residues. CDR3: CASSQPRRAGEQFF. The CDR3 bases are TGCGCCAGCAGCCAACCAAGGAGGGCCGGTGAGCAGTTCTTC.

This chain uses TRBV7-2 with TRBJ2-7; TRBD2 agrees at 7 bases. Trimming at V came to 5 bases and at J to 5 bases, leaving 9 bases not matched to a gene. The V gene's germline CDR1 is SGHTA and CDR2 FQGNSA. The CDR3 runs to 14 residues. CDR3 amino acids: CASSNTGLVHEQYF. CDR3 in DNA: TGTGCCAGCAGCAACACCGGACTAGTCCACGAGCAGTACTTC.

The CDR3 DNA reads as TGCGCCAGCAGCTTCTCGGCAGAAAACAATGAGCAGTTCTTC. It encodes CASSFSAENNEQFF. The chain uses TRBV5-1 and TRBJ2-1; no clear D gene. The CDR3 runs 14 residues. CDR1 and CDR2 from the germline V gene are SGHRS and YFSETQ. Trimming left V 2 bases short and J 5 bases short, with 11 bases between.

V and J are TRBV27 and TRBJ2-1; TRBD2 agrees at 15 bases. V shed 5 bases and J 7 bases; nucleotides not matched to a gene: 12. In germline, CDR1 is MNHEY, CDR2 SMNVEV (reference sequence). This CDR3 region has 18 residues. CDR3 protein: CASSKGLAGGPRGNEQFF. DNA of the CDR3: TGTGCCAGCAGTAAGGGACTAGCGGGAGGCCCTAGGGGGAATGAGCAGTTCTTC.

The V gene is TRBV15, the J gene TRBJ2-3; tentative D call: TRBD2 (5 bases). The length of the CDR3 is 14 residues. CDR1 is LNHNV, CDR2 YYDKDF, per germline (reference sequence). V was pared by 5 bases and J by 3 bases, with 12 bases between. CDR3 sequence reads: CATSARRSTDTQYF. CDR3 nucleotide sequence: TGTGCCACCAGCGCTCGGAGGTCGACAGATACGCAGTATTTT.

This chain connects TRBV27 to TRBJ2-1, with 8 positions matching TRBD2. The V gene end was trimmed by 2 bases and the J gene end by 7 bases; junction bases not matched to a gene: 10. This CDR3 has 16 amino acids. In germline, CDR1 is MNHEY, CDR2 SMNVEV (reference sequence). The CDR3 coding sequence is TGTGCCAGCAGTTTACTCTCGGGAGGGCCGCGGAATGAGCAGTTCTTC. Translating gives CASSLLSGGPRNEQFF.

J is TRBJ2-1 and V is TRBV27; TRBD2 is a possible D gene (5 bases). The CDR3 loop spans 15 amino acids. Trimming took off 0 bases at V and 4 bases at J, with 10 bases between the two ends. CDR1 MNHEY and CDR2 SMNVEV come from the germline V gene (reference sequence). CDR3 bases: TGTGCCAGCAGTTTATCCCGACTAAATTACAATGAGCAGTTCTTC. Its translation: CASSLSRLNYNEQFF.

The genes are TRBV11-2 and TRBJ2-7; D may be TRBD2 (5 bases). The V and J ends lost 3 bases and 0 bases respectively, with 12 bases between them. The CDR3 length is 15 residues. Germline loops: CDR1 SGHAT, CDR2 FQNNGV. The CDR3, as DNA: TGTGCCAGCAGCTTGCCCCGGCGGGTCTCCTACGAGCAGTACTTC. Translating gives CASSLPRRVSYEQYF.

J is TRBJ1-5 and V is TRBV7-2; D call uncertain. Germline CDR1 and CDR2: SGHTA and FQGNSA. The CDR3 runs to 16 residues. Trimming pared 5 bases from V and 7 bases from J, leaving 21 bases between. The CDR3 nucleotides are TGTGCCAGCAGCCCAAACACAGTGGCTAGCTTCCAGCCCCAGCATTTT. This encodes CASSPNTVASFQPQHF. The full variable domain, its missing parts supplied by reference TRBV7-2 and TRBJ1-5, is GAGVSQSPSNKVTEKGKDVELRCDPISGHTALYWYRQSLGQGLEFLIYFQGNSAPDKSGLPSDRFSAERTGGSVSTLTIQRTQQEDSAVYLCASSPNTVASFQPQHFGDGTRLSIL.

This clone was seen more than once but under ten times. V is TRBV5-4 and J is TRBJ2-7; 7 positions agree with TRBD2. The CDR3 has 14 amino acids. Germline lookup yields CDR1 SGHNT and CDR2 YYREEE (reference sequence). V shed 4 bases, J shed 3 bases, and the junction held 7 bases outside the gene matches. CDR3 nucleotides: TGTGCCAGCAGCGGGGGAGGGCTAATCTACGAGCAGTACTTC. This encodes CASSGGGLIYEQYF.

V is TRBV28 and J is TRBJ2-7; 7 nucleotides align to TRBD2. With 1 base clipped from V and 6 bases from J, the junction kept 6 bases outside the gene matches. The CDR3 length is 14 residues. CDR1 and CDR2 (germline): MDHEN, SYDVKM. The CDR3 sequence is CASSLSPRGGEQYF. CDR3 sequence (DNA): TGTGCCAGCAGTTTATCCCCTCGCGGGGGCGAGCAGTACTTC. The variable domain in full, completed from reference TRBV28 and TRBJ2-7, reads DVKVTQSSRYLVKRTGEKVFLECVQDMDHENMFWYRQDPGLGLRLIYFSYDVKMKEKGDIPEGYSVSREKKERFSLILESASTNQTSMYLCASSLSPRGGEQYFGPGTRLTVT.

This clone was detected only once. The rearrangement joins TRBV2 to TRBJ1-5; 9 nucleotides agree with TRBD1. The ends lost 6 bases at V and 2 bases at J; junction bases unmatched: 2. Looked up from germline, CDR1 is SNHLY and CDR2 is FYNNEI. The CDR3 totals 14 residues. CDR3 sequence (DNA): TGTGCCAGCAGAGGACAGGGGCGCAATCAGCCCCAGCATTTT. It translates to CASRGQGRNQPQHF.

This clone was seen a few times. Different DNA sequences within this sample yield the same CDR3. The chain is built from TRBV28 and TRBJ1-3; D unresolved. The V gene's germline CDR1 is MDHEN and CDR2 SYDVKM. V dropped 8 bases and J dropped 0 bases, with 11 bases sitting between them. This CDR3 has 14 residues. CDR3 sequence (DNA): TGTGCCAGCTCTACGGAGAGCTCTGGAAACACCATATATTTT. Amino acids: CASSTESSGNTIYF.

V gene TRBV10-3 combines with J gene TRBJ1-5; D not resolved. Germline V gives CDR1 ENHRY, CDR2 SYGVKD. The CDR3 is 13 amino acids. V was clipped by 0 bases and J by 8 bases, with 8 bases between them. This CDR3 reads CAISESVGEPQHF. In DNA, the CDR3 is TGTGCCATCAGTGAGTCGGTGGGTGAGCCCCAGCATTTT.

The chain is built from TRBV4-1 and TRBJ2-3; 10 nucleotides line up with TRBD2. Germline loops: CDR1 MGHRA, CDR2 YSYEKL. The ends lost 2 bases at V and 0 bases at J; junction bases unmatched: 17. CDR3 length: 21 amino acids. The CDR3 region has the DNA TGCGCCAGCAGCCAATCCTGGGGGAGTTCTAGCGGGAGAAGGAGCACAGATACGCAGTATTTT. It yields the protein CASSQSWGSSSGRRSTDTQYF.

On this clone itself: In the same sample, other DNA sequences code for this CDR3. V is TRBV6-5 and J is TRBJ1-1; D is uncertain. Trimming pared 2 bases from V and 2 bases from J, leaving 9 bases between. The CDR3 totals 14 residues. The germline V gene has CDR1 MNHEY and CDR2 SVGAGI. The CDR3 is CASSYSRGNTEAFF. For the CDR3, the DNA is TGTGCCAGCAGTTACAGTCGGGGTAACACTGAAGCTTTCTTT.

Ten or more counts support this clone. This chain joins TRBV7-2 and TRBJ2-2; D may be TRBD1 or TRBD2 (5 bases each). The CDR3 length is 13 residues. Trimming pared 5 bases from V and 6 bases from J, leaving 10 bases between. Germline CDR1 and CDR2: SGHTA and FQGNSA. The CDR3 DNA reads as TGTGCCAGCAGCAGACGGGACGCCGGGGAGCTGTTTTTT. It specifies CASSRRDAGELFF.

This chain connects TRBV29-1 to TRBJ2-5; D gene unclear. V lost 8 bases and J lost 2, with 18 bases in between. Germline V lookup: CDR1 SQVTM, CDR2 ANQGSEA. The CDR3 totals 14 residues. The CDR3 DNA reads TGCAGCACCCGATGGGCCAGAGAACAAGAGACCCAGTACTTC. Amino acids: CSTRWAREQETQYF.